This passage covers 18 T cell receptor beta chains from one sample sequenced in a study of regulatory T cells in long-lasting Graves disease. Indicated time point: newly diagnosed GD, antithyroid drugs for less than 3 months. Construction of the TCR library relied on RNA isolated from PBMCs. For TCR beta, libraries came from iRepertoire HTBI primers and Arm-PCR of CDR3 regions. TCRdb itself ran the multiplex PCR reads through MiXCR, one entry per CDR3 protein. The sample lists approximately 540,000 distinct CDR3 sequences, about 12% occurring once. This same sample was also part of a study on T cells in Graves' hyperthyroidism and ophthalmopathy.

The input for sequencing was peripheral blood mononuclear cells (PBMCs), taken at new diagnosis, from a patient treated with antithyroid drugs. The receptors derive from a woman under 40 with Graves disease.

This clonotype has at least ten counts. This chain uses TRBV20-1 with TRBJ1-2; 11 nucleotides line up with TRBD1. Trimming took 0 bases from V and 6 from J; bases not matched to a gene: 9. The CDR3 is made up of 16 amino acids. Germline V lookup: CDR1 DFQATT, CDR2 SNEGSKA (reference sequence). Written as DNA, the CDR3 is TGCAGTGCTAGAGATCTCTGGACAGGGGGCGCGGATGGCTACACCTTC. It yields the protein CSARDLWTGGADGYTF.

This clonotype was found a few times. This rearrangement joins TRBV13 to TRBJ1-1; 7 bases are shared with TRBD1. Trimming took 4 bases from V and 7 from J; bases not matched to a gene: 9. The CDR3 has 14 amino acids. From germline, CDR1 is PRHDT and CDR2 FYEKMQ (reference sequence). The DNA for the CDR3 is TGTGCCAGCAGCTCCGAGGGGGCAGGTGATGAAGCTTTCTTT. Amino acid sequence: CASSSEGAGDEAFF.

This clonotype occurred a few times. The rearrangement links TRBV27 to TRBJ1-5; D ambiguous. Trimming took off 5 bases at V and 4 bases at J, with 9 bases between the two ends. Germline V gene sequence: CDR1 MNHEY, CDR2 SMNVEV (reference sequence). CDR3 length: 13 amino acids. CDR3: CASSRTDNQPQHF. The DNA for the CDR3 is TGTGCCAGCAGTAGGACGGATAATCAGCCCCAGCATTTT.

The V gene is TRBV25-1, the J gene TRBJ2-7, with 7 bases lining up with TRBD2. The J call may be wrong; the DNA end is better matched by TRBJ2-5. The CDR3 sequence is 16 residues long. CDR1 MGHDK and CDR2 SYGVNS come from the germline V gene. The CDR3 bases are TGTGCCAGCAGTGGAGGGACTAACGGTCGGGGAGAGACCCAGTACTTC. This encodes CASSGGTNGRGETQYF.

This clonotype was recorded many times. The chain carries TRBV20-1 and TRBJ2-7; TRBD2 matches 15 bases. The CDR3 is 16 amino acids. V was pared by 1 base and J by 4 bases, with 5 bases of the junction left unmatched. CDR1 and CDR2 (germline): DFQATT, SNEGSKA (reference sequence). The CDR3 DNA sequence: TGCAGTGCTAGAGCCCCGGGACTAGCGGGAGGTTACGAGCAGTACTTC. Amino acids: CSARAPGLAGGYEQYF.

This clonotype was seen many times. The CDR3 protein is CASSPGNANEKLFF. CDR3 sequence (DNA): TGTGCCAGCTCACCTGGGAATGCTAATGAAAAACTGTTTTTT. The chain uses TRBV18 and TRBJ1-4; D unclear. The germline gives CDR1 KGHSH, CDR2 LQKENI. The V gene lost 3 bases and the J gene lost 3 bases, with 8 bases spanning the gap. The CDR3 has 14 residues.

This clonotype has at least ten counts. The chain recombines TRBV29-1 with TRBJ1-1; D is uncertain. The length of the CDR3 is 13 residues. Germline CDR1 and CDR2: SQVTM and ANQGSEA. The CDR3 spells CSTRTGMNTEAFF. The CDR3 DNA sequence: TGCAGTACCCGGACCGGGATGAACACTGAAGCTTTCTTT.

This chain joins TRBV24-1 and TRBJ2-7, with 7 bases aligning to TRBD2. V dropped 0 bases and J dropped 6; count of bases not matched to a gene: 1. This CDR3 is 13 amino acids long. Germline V CDR1 and CDR2: KGHDR, SFDVKD. CDR3 DNA: TGTGCCACCAGTGATTTGTCGGGAGGCGAGCAGTACTTC. Its translation is CATSDLSGGEQYF.

The chain has TRBV28 and TRBJ1-2, with D unresolved. Per the germline V gene, CDR1 is MDHEN and CDR2 is SYDVKM. The V gene lost 5 bases and the J gene lost 6 bases, with 13 bases spanning the gap. The CDR3 is 13 amino acids. The CDR3 spells CASSPNYNNGYTF. CDR3 sequence (DNA): TGTGCCAGCAGTCCGAACTATAATAATGGCTACACCTTC.

This clonotype showed up many times. The chain recombines TRBV30 with TRBJ1-2; the match to TRBD1 covers 8 bases. V was pared by 3 bases and J by 6 bases, with 6 bases of the junction left unmatched. The CDR3 is 13 amino acids. The germline V gene encodes CDR1 GTSNPN and CDR2 SVGIG (reference sequence). The CDR3 bases are TGTGCCTGGAGCCGACAGGGGTGGAATGGCTACACCTTC. Encoded protein: CAWSRQGWNGYTF.

V gene TRBV6-5 combines with J gene TRBJ2-7, with D possibly being TRBD2 (5 bases). Trimming stripped 2 bases from V and 3 bases from J, with 11 bases between. Germline lookup yields CDR1 MNHEY and CDR2 SVGAGI. The CDR3 runs to 14 residues. CDR3 loop: CASSYPGYGYEQYF. DNA of the CDR3: TGTGCCAGCAGTTACCCGGGGTACGGCTACGAGCAGTACTTC.

V usage is TRBV20-1 and J usage is TRBJ1-1; D is possibly TRBD1 (6 bases). CDR1 is DFQATT, CDR2 SNEGSKA, per germline (reference sequence). The length of the CDR3 is 14 residues. The ends were cut back, 1 base at V and 1 base at J, with 10 bases in the middle. The CDR3, as DNA: TGCAGTGCTAGAGGGACAGTTGCGAACACTGAAGCTTTCTTT. Translation gives CSARGTVANTEAFF.

This clonotype was detected many times. The J gene is TRBJ1-5, the V gene TRBV20-1, with D possibly TRBD1 on 5 matching bases. From germline, CDR1 is DFQATT and CDR2 SNEGSKA (reference sequence). The CDR3 totals 16 residues. V was cut by 5 bases and J by 2 bases, with 19 bases left in between. CDR3 sequence: CSAWSGGHGGNQPQHF. The CDR3 coding sequence is TGCAGTGCTTGGTCCGGGGGTCATGGGGGCAATCAGCCCCAGCATTTT.

This clonotype was detected ten times or more. The rearrangement links TRBV20-1 to TRBJ2-1, with 7 bases matching TRBD2. The germline CDR1 and CDR2 sequences are DFQATT and SNEGSKA (reference sequence). V dropped 6 bases and J dropped 9; count of bases not matched to a gene: 11. The CDR3 is made up of 13 amino acids. CDR3 nucleotides: TGCAGTGCCACCAAGGCGGGAGACTTTGAGCAGTTCTTC. This gives the protein CSATKAGDFEQFF.

This clonotype appeared many times. The chain links TRBV20-1 to TRBJ2-4; D might be TRBD1 (5 bases). The CDR3 extends over 17 amino acids. Trimming took 0 bases from V and 6 from J, leaving 21 bases between them. Per germline, CDR1 DFQATT and CDR2 SNEGSKA (reference sequence). CDR3 in DNA: TGCAGTGCTAGAGATAGAAGACAGTTAGCATCGGGAAACATTCAGTACTTC. Protein product: CSARDRRQLASGNIQYF.

In this sample, this clonotype turned up once. The V call is TRBV30, the J call TRBJ2-7; D not certain. Trimming cost V 3 bases and J 2 bases, with 5 bases left between them. This CDR3 comprises 11 residues. In germline, CDR1 is GTSNPN, CDR2 SVGIG (reference sequence). The CDR3 region has the DNA TGTGCCTGGAGACAAACCTACGAGCAGTACTTC. This codes for CAWRQTYEQYF. Full variable domain (outside the CDR3, taken from reference TRBV30 and TRBJ2-7): SQTIHQWPATLVQPVGSPLSLECTVEGTSNPNLYWYRQAAGRGLQLLFYSVGIGQISSEVPQNLSASRPQDRQFILSSKKLLLSDSGFYLCAWRQTYEQYFGPGTRLTVT.

Note on this clonotype: Given a much more abundant clone one base away, this may be a read error. The rearrangement links TRBV19 to TRBJ2-6; D unresolved. The CDR3 sequence is 15 residues long. Germline V gene lookup returns CDR1 LNHDA and CDR2 SQIVND (reference sequence). Trimming left V 6 bases short and J 0 bases short, with 9 bases between. Here the CDR3 DNA reads TGTGCCAGTAGACCTACAATCTCTGGGGCCAACGTCCTGACTTTC. The encoded protein is CASRPTISGANVLTF.

This clonotype was seen many times. The chain employs TRBV11-2 and TRBJ2-5; tentative D call: TRBD2 (7 bases). Looked up from germline, CDR1 is SGHAT and CDR2 is FQNNGV. The length of the CDR3 is 17 residues. V was cut by 1 base and J by 5 bases, with 20 bases left in between. The CDR3 protein is CASSLVGGQARWETQYF. The CDR3 coding sequence is TGTGCCAGCAGCTTAGTGGGGGGGCAGGCCCGCTGGGAGACCCAGTACTTC.